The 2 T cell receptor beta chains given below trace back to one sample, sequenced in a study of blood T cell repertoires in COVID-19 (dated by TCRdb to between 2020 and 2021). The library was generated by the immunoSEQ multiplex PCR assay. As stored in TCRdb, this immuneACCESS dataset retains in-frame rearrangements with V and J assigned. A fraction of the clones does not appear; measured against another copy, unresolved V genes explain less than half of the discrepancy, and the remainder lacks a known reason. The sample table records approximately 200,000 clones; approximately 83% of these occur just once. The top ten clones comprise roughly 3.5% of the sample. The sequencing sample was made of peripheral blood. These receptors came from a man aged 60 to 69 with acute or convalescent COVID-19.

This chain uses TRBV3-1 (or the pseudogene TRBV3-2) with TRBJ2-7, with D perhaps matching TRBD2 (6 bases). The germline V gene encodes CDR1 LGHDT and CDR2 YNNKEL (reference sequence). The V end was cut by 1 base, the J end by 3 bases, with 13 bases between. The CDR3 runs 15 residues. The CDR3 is CASSQVLRGSYEQYF. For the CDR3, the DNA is TGTGCCAGCAGCCAAGTTCTTCGGGGGAGCTACGAGCAGTACTTC.

This CDR3 is CASSSSIPGQGDAFF. CDR3 in DNA: TGTGCCAGCTCATCAAGCATTCCGGGACAGGGAGATGCTTTCTTT. The chain employs TRBV18 and TRBJ1-1; TRBD1 agrees at 9 bases. V lost 5 bases and J lost 11; bases outside the gene matches: 15. Germline lookup yields CDR1 KGHSH and CDR2 LQKENI. The CDR3 totals 15 residues.